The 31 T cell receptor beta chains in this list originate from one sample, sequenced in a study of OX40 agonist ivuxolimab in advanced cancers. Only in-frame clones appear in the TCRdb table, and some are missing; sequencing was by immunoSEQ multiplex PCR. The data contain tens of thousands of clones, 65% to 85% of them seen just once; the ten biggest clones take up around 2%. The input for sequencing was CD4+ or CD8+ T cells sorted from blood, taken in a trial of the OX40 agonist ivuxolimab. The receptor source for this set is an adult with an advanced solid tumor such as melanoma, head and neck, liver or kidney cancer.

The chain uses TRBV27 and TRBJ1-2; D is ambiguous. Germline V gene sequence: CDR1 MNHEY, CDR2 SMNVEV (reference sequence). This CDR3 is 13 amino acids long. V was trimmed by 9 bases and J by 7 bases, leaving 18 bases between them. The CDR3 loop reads CARTSPKDAGYTF. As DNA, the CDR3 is TGTGCCAGGACTTCCCCGAAGGACGCTGGCTACACCTTC.

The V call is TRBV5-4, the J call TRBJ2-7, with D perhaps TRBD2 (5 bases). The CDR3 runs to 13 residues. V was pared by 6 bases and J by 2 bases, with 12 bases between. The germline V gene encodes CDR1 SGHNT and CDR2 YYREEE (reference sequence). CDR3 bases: TGTGCCAGCACCAAGCCCGGGGCCTACGAGCAGTACTTC. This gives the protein CASTKPGAYEQYF.

CDR3 DNA sequence: TGTGCCAGCAGCCTGGGCGGGAGGAGGACTGAAGCTTTCTTT. Amino acids: CASSLGGRRTEAFF. This chain links TRBV7-3 with TRBJ1-1; D ambiguous. The germline gives CDR1 SGHTA, CDR2 FQGTGA. The CDR3 has 14 residues. V lost 5 bases and J lost 5, with 15 bases in between.

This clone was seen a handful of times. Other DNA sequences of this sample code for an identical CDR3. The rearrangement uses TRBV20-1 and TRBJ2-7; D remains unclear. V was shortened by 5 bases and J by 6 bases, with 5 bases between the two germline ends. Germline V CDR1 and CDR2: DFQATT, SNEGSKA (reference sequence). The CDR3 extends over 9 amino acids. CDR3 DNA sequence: TGCAGTGCTGGGGTCGAGCAGTACTTC. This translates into CSAGVEQYF.

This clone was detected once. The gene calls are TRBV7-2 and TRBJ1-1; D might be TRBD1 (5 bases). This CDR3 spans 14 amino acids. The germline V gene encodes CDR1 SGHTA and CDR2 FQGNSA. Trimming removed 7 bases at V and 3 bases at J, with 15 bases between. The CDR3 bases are TGTGCCAGCACAAAGGGCAGGGAAGACACTGAAGCTTTCTTT. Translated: CASTKGREDTEAFF.

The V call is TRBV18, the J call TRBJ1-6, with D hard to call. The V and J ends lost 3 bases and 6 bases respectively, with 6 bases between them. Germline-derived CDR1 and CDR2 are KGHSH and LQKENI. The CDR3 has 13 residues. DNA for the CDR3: TGTGCCAGCTCACCGCGCGTTAATTCACCCCTCCACTTT. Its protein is CASSPRVNSPLHF.

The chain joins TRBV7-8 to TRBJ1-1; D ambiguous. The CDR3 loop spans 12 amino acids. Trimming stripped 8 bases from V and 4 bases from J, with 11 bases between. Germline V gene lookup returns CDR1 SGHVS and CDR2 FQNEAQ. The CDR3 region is CASLKEGTEAFF. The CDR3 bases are TGTGCCAGCCTGAAGGAGGGCACTGAAGCTTTCTTT. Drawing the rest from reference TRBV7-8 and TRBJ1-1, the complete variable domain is GAGVSQSPRYKVAKRGQDVALRCDPISGHVSLFWYQQALGQGPEFLTYFQNEAQLDKSGLPSDRFFAERPEGSVSTLKIQRTQQEDSAVYLCASLKEGTEAFFGQGTRLTVV.

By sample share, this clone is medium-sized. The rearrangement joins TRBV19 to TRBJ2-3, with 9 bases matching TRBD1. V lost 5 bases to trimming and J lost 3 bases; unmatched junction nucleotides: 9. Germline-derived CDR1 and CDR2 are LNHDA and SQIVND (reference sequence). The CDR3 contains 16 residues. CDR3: CASSPTGGAGTDTQYF. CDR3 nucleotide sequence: TGTGCCAGTAGTCCCACAGGGGGCGCGGGGACAGATACGCAGTATTTT.

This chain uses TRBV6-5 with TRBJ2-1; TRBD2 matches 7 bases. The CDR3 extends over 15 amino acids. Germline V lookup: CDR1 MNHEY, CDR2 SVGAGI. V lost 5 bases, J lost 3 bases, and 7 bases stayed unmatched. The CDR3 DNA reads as TGTGCCAGCAGTCCAGCGGGGATCAACTACAATGAGCAGTTCTTC. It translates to CASSPAGINYNEQFF.

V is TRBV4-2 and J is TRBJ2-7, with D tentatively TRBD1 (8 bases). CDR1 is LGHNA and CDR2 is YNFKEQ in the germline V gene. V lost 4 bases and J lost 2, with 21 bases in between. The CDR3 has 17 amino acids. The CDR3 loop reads CASSRELQGGTAYEQYF. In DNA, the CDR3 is TGTGCCAGCAGCCGAGAGCTACAGGGGGGGACAGCCTACGAGCAGTACTTC.

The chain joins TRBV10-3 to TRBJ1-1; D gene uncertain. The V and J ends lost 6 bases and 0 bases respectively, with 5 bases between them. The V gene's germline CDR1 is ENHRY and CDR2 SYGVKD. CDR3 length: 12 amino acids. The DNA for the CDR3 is TGTGCCATCAGCAAAATGAACACTGAAGCTTTCTTT. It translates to CAISKMNTEAFF.

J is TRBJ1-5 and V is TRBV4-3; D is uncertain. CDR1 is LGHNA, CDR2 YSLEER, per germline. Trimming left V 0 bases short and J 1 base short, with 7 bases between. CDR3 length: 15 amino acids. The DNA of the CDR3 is TGCGCCAGCAGCCAAGAATTAGGGAGCAATCAGCCCCAGCATTTT. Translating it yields CASSQELGSNQPQHF.

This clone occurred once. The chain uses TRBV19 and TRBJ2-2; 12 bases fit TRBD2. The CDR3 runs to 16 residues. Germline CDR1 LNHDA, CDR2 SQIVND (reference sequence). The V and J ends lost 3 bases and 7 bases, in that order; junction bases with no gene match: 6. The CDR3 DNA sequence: TGTGCCAGTAGTATCCCTAGCGGGGGGGCCATCGGGGAGCTGTTTTTT. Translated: CASSIPSGGAIGELFF.

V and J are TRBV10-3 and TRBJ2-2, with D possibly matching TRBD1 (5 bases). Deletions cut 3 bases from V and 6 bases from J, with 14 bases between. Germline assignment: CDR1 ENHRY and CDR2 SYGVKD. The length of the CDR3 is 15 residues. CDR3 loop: CAISDRGRVSGELFF. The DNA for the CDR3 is TGTGCCATCAGTGATCGAGGCAGGGTGTCCGGGGAGCTGTTTTTT.

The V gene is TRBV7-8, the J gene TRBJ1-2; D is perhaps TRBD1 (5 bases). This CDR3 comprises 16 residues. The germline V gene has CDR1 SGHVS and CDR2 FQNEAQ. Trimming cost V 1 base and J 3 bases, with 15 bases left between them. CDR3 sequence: CASSLGAGGADYGYTF. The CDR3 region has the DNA TGTGCCAGCAGCTTAGGCGCTGGAGGGGCGGACTATGGCTACACCTTC.

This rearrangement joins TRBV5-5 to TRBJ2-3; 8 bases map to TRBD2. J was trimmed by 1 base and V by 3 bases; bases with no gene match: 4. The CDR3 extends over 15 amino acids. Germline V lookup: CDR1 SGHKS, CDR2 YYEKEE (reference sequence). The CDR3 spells CASSSKGLGTDTQYF. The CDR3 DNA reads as TGTGCCAGCAGCTCGAAGGGACTAGGCACAGATACGCAGTATTTT. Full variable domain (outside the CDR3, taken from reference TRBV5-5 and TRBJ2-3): DAGVTQSPTHLIKTRGQQVTLRCSPISGHKSVSWYQQVLGQGPQFIFQYYEKEERGRGNFPDRFSARQFPNYSSELNVNALLLGDSALYLCASSSKGLGTDTQYFGPGTRLTVL.

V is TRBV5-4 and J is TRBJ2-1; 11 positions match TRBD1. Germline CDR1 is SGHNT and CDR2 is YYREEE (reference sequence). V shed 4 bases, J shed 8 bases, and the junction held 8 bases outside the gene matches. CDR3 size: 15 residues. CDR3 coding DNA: TGTGCCAGCAGCCGGACAGGGGGCGCGTCGGATGAGCAGTTCTTC. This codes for CASSRTGGASDEQFF.

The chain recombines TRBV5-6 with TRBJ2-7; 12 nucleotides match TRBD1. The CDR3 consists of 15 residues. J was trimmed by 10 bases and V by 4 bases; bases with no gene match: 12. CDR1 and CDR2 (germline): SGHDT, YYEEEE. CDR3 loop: CASSPRTGTGGGQYF. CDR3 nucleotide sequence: TGTGCCAGCAGCCCAAGGACCGGGACAGGGGGCGGACAGTACTTC.

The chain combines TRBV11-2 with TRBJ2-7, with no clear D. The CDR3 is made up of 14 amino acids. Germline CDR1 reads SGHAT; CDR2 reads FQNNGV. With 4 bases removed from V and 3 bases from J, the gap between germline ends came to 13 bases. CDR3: CASSYLNVGYEQYF. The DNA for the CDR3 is TGTGCCAGCAGCTACCTCAACGTCGGCTACGAGCAGTACTTC.

The CDR3 sequence: CASSSDDYEQYF. The CDR3 region has the DNA TGTGCCAGCAGCTCGGACGACTACGAGCAGTACTTC. The chain is built from TRBV6-1 and TRBJ2-7; no firm D call. Germline CDR1 MNHNS, CDR2 SASEGT. CDR3 length: 12 amino acids. The V end lost 6 bases, the J end lost 3 bases, and 9 bases lay between the germline ends.

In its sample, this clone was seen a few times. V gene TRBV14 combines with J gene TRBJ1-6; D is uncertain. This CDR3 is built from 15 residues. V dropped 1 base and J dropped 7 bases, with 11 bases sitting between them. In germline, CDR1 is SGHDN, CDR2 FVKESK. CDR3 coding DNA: TGTGCCAGCAGCCAAGCTACGGGATTCAATTCACCCCTCCACTTT. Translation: CASSQATGFNSPLHF.

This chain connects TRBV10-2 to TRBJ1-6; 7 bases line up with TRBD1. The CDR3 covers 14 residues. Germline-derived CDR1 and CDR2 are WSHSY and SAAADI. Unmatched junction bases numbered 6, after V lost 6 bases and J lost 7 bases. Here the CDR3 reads CASRQGTLNSPLHF. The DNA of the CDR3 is TGCGCCAGCAGACAGGGGACTTTAAATTCACCCCTCCACTTT.

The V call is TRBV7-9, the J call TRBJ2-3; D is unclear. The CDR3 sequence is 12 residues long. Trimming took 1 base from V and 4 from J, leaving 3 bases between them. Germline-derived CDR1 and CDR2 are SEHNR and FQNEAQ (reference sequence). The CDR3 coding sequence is TGTGCCAGCAGCTTAGGCCCAGATACGCAGTATTTT. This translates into CASSLGPDTQYF.

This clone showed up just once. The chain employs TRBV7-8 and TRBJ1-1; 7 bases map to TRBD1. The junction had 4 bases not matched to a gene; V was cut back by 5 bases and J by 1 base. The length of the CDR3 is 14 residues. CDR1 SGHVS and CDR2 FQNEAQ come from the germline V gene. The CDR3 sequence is CASSITGANTEAFF. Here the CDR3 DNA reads TGTGCCAGCAGCATTACAGGGGCGAACACTGAAGCTTTCTTT.

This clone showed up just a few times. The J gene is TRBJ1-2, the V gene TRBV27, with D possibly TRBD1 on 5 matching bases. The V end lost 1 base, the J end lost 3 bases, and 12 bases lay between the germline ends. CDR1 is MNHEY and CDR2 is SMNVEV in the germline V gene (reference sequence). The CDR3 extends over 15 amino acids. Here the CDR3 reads CASSLWGTGYYGYTF. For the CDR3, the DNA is TGTGCCAGCAGTTTATGGGGGACGGGTTACTATGGCTACACCTTC.

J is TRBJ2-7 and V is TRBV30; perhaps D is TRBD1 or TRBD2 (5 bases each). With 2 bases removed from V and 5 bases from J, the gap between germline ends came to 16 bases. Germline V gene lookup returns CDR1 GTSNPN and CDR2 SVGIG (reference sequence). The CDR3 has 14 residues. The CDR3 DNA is TGTGCCTGGAGTCCCCTACGTCGGGGCCACGAGCAGTACTTC. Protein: CAWSPLRRGHEQYF.

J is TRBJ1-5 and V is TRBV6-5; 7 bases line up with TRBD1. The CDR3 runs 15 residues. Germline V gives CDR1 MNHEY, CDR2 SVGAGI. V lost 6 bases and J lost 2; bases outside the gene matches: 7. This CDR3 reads CASSPGGVGNQPQHF. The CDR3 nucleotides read TGTGCCAGCAGCCCAGGGGGTGTCGGCAATCAGCCCCAGCATTTT.

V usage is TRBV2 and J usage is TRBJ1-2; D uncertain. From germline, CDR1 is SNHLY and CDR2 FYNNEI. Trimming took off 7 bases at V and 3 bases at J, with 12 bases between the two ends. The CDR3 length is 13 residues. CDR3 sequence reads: CASTGFSDYGYTF. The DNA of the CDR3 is TGTGCCAGCACGGGGTTTTCCGACTATGGCTACACCTTC.

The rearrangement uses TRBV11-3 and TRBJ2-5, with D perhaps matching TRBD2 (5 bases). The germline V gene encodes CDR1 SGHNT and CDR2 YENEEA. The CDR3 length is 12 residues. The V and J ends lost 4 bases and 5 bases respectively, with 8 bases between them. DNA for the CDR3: TGTGCCAGCAGCTCCGGGGAGGAGACCCAGTACTTC. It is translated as CASSSGEETQYF.

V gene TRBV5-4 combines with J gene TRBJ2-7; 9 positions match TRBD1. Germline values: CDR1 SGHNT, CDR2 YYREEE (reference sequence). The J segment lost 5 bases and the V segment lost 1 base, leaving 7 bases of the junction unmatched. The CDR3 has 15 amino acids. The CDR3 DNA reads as TGTGCCAGCAGCTTGTCTCGACAGGGGGATAACGAGCAGTACTTC. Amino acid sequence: CASSLSRQGDNEQYF. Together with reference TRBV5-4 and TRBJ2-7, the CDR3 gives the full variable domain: ETGVTQSPTHLIKTRGQQVTLRCSSQSGHNTVSWYQQALGQGPQFIFQYYREEENGRGNFPPRFSGLQFPNYSSELNVNALELDDSALYLCASSLSRQGDNEQYFGPGTRLTVT.

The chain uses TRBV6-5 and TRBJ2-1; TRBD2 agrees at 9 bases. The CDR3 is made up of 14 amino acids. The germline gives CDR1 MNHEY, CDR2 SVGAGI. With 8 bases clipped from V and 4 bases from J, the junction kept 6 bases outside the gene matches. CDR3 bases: TGTGCCAGCGGCGGCGGGGGGGAATACAATGAGCAGTTCTTC. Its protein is CASGGGGEYNEQFF.